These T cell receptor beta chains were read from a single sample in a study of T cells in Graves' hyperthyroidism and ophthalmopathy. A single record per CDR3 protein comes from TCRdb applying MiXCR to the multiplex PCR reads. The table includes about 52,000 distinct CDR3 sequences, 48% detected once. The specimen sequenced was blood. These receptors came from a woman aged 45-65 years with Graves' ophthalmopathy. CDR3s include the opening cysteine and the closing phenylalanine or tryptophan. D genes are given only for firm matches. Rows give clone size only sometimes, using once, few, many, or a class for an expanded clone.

CASTRGTSGYNEQSSNQPQHF	TGTGCCAGCACCCGGGGGACTAGCGGGTACAATGAGCAGTCAAGCAATCAGCCCCAGCATTTT	TRBV2	TRBJ1-5	NA	NA
CATLRDDDAGTRVTYEQYF	TGTGCCACCCTTCGGGACGACGACGCCGGGACTAGAGTTACCTACGAGCAGTACTTC	TRBV19	TRBJ2-7	NA	TRBD2
CSASPGLAGWASTDTQYF	TGCAGTGCTAGCCCGGGACTAGCGGGCTGGGCTAGCACAGATACGCAGTATTTT	TRBV20-1	TRBJ2-3	NA	TRBD2
CASTGRGDTEAFF	TGTGCCAGTACGGGCAGGGGGGACACTGAAGCTTTCTTT	TRBV19	TRBJ1-1	many	TRBD1
CASSRRLGKLFF	TGTGCCAGCAGCCGCCGACTGGGGAAACTGTTTTTT	TRBV7-2	TRBJ1-4	few	NA
CASSLDGGSSYNEQFF	TGTGCCAGCAGCTTGGATGGCGGAAGCTCCTACAATGAGCAGTTCTTC	TRBV5-8	TRBJ2-1	many	NA
CASSVGQAEGYTF	TGTGCCAGCAGCGTAGGGCAGGCCGAGGGCTACACCTTC	TRBV9	TRBJ1-2	NA	NA
CSAGPSLSTDTQYF	TGCAGTGCCGGGCCGTCCCTTAGCACAGATACGCAGTATTTT	TRBV20-1	TRBJ2-3	NA	NA
CSPSPASHTDTQYF	TGCAGCCCGTCCCCAGCCTCGCACACAGATACGCAGTATTTT	TRBV29-1	TRBJ2-3	many	NA
CASRARTGGFGYTF	TGCGCCAGCAGAGCCAGGACAGGGGGGTTTGGCTACACCTTC	TRBV9	TRBJ1-2	once	TRBD1
CASSVTGGGYTF	TGTGCCAGCAGCGTTACGGGGGGAGGCTACACCTTC	TRBV9	TRBJ1-2	NA	NA